This is a list of T cell receptor beta chains from one sample in a study of blood T cell repertoires in COVID-19. The repertoire was sequenced with immunoSEQ multiplex PCR; TCRdb's copy has only in-frame clones and lacks some. This table has about 98,000 clones, approximately 86% appearing once. Sample: peripheral blood. The receptors derive from a man aged 65 to 85 with active or convalescent COVID-19. The CDR3 runs from the conserved cysteine through the conserved F or W. Fields, in order: V gene, J gene, CDR3 protein.

TRBV11-1,TRBJ2-7,CASSLSDRGIYEQYF
TRBV5-4,TRBJ2-7,CASSFVGTYEQYF
TRBV11-3,TRBJ2-3,CASSLAGAGVADTQYF
TRBV10-3,TRBJ2-5,CAISVGGGAETQYF
TRBV28,TRBJ1-2,CATRLRLRYGYTF
TRBV5-1,TRBJ2-1,CASSFRLAGYNEQFF
TRBV27,TRBJ1-4,CASSLFGGSEKLFF
TRBV6-5,TRBJ1-1,CASSYLSRTEAFF
TRBV19,TRBJ2-5,CASSIGGQLGAQYF
TRBV11-2,TRBJ2-5,CASSLASGGEETQYF
TRBV6-1,TRBJ1-3,CASSEAHGGSSGNTIYF
TRBV6-5,TRBJ2-7,CALGESGGHEQYF
TRBV6-2/TRBV6-3,TRBJ1-6,CASSYSSSREPLHF
TRBV12-3/TRBV12-4,TRBJ2-5,CANSRGTVGTQYF
TRBV25-1,TRBJ1-1,CASFSGGTEAFF
TRBV6-5,TRBJ2-3,CASNRDYSTGTQYF
TRBV7-8,TRBJ2-4,CASSPDRFLGLAKNIQYF
TRBV15,TRBJ2-7,CATSREGLVYEQYF
TRBV5-5,TRBJ2-2,CASSGSPRDTGELFF